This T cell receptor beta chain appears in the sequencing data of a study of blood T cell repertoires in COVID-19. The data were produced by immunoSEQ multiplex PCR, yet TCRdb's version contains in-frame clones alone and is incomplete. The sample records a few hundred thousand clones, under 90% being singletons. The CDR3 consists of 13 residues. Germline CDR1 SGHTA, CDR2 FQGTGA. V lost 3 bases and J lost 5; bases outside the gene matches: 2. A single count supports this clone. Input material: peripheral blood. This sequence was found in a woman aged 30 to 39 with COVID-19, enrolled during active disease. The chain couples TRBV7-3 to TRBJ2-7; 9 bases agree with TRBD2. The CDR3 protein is CASSFSGSHEQYF. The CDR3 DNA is TGTGCCAGCAGCTTTAGCGGGAGCCACGAGCAGTACTTC.